These 23 T cell receptor beta chains were all obtained from the same sample, sequenced in a study of blood T cell repertoires in COVID-19. The assay was immunoSEQ multiplex PCR, and TCRdb's table has in-frame clones only and misses some. This table has approximately 250,000 clones, 80% to 85% appearing once. Specimen: peripheral blood. The receptors here all came from a man aged 55-75 years with acute or convalescent COVID-19.

This chain uses TRBV7-2 with TRBJ2-5; the D is unclear. Deletions cut 2 bases from V and 0 bases from J, with 10 bases between. The CDR3 loop spans 15 amino acids. Germline CDR1 reads SGHTA; CDR2 reads FQGNSA. CDR3 protein: CASSLRSSYQETQYF. The DNA for the CDR3 is TGTGCCAGCAGCTTAAGGAGCTCGTACCAAGAGACCCAGTACTTC. The full variable domain, in which reference TRBV7-2 and TRBJ2-5 provide the parts outside the CDR3, is GAGVSQSPSNKVTEKGKDVELRCDPISGHTALYWYRQSLGQGLEFLIYFQGNSAPDKSGLPSDRFSAERTGGSVSTLTIQRTQQEDSAVYLCASSLRSSYQETQYFGPGTRLLVL.

CDR3 region: CASSLRREVYNEQFF. Here the CDR3 DNA reads TGTGCCAGCAGCTTGAGGCGGGAGGTGTACAATGAGCAGTTCTTC. This chain connects TRBV13 to TRBJ2-1; 8 bases are shared with TRBD2. The V and J ends lost 3 bases and 4 bases, in that order; junction bases with no gene match: 5. The CDR3 runs 15 residues. CDR1 and CDR2 (germline): PRHDT, FYEKMQ (reference sequence).

CDR3 coding DNA: TGTGCCAGCAGTTTCGGAGGGACAGTCTCCATCTATGGCTACACCTTC. Translating gives CASSFGGTVSIYGYTF. This chain uses TRBV28 with TRBJ1-2, with 7 positions matching TRBD1. Per the germline V gene, CDR1 is MDHEN and CDR2 is SYDVKM. Losses at the gene ends were 3 bases for V and 4 bases for J; bases not matched to a gene: 11. The CDR3 is 16 amino acids.

The V gene is TRBV28, the J gene TRBJ1-1; possibly TRBD1 for D (5 bases). This CDR3 has 15 residues. Trimming pared 5 bases from V and 3 bases from J, leaving 16 bases between. Germline CDR1 MDHEN, CDR2 SYDVKM. The CDR3 sequence: CASSGLGVGDTEAFF. The CDR3 nucleotides read TGTGCCAGCAGTGGCCTAGGGGTTGGGGACACTGAAGCTTTCTTT.

The chain employs TRBV28 and TRBJ2-5; 7 bases align to TRBD2. Germline V gives CDR1 MDHEN, CDR2 SYDVKM. V lost 3 bases to trimming and J lost 4 bases; unmatched junction nucleotides: 11. The CDR3 is made up of 16 amino acids. The CDR3 spells CASSFSRGGWRETQYF. In DNA form, the CDR3 reads TGTGCCAGCAGTTTTAGTAGGGGAGGGTGGCGAGAGACCCAGTACTTC.

This clone was picked up a small number of times. CDR3 in DNA: TGTGCCAGCAGCCCTAGCTGGAACACCGGGGAGCTGTTTTTT. Encoded protein: CASSPSWNTGELFF. The rearrangement uses TRBV3-1 (or the pseudogene TRBV3-2) and TRBJ2-2; D is perhaps TRBD2 (5 bases). V lost 4 bases to trimming and J lost 1 base, with 7 bases between them. Germline CDR1 is LGHDT and CDR2 is YNNKEL (reference sequence). The length of the CDR3 is 14 residues.

The V call is TRBV7-8, the J call TRBJ1-1; 9 bases map to TRBD1. Germline loops: CDR1 SGHVS, CDR2 FQNEAQ. Trimming cost V 5 bases and J 11 bases; bases outside gene matches: 9. The CDR3 length is 13 residues. The CDR3 region is CASSLRTGVEAFF. As DNA, the CDR3 is TGTGCCAGCAGCCTTCGGACAGGGGTGGAGGCTTTCTTT.

The chain couples TRBV7-9 to TRBJ1-2; 11 bases map to TRBD1. The CDR3 runs 20 residues. Germline CDR1 SEHNR, CDR2 FQNEAQ (reference sequence). Trimming took 7 bases from V and 4 from J; bases not matched to a gene: 23. The CDR3: CASTPGSLRTGGVFGYGYTF. The CDR3 bases are TGTGCCAGCACCCCAGGGAGCTTGCGGACAGGGGGCGTTTTCGGCTATGGCTACACCTTC.

Turning to this clone: An end of the junction does not agree with germline; a read error may underlie this. The CDR3 coding sequence is TGTGCTAGCAGGTCCGGGACAGGGGGCTCCGGGGAGCTGTTTTTT. Protein sequence: CASRSGTGGSGELFF. The chain uses TRBV7-7 and TRBJ2-2, with 12 bases identical to TRBD1. The germline V gene encodes CDR1 SSHAT and CDR2 FNYEAQ (reference sequence). The CDR3 spans 15 residues.

The chain is built from TRBV7-9 and TRBJ1-5, with 7 bases matching TRBD1. J was trimmed by 2 bases and V by 1 base; bases with no gene match: 11. Germline CDR1 reads SEHNR; CDR2 reads FQNEAQ (reference sequence). The CDR3 has 18 amino acids. CDR3 bases: TGTGCCAGCAGCTTAGGACGATACAGGGGCGCTGGCAATCAGCCCCAGCATTTT. It codes for CASSLGRYRGAGNQPQHF.

This rearrangement joins TRBV11-1 to TRBJ2-7, with 13 positions matching TRBD2. There are 15 residues in the CDR3. The trim removed 6 bases at V and 4 bases at J, leaving 6 bases unmatched. Germline assignment: CDR1 SGHAT and CDR2 FQDESV (reference sequence). The CDR3 loop is CASRRTSGGAYEQYF. The CDR3 nucleotides read TGTGCCAGCAGGCGGACTAGCGGGGGAGCGTACGAGCAGTACTTC.

This sequence joins TRBV7-2 and TRBJ2-1, with 11 bases fitting TRBD2. Trimming cost V 2 bases and J 2 bases; bases outside gene matches: 5. CDR1 and CDR2 (germline): SGHTA, FQGNSA. The CDR3 length is 17 residues. CDR3 in DNA: TGTGCCAGCAGCTTACTAGCGGGAGGCCTTACCTACAATGAGCAGTTCTTC. Its translation is CASSLLAGGLTYNEQFF.

J is TRBJ1-2 and V is TRBV19; maybe TRBD1 (6 bases). V was cut by 7 bases and J by 1 base, with 10 bases left in between. The CDR3 contains 13 residues. Looked up from germline, CDR1 is LNHDA and CDR2 is SQIVND (reference sequence). CDR3 nucleotides: TGTGCCAGTACCGGACAGCTTAACTATGGCTACACCTTC. Its translation: CASTGQLNYGYTF.

J is TRBJ2-4 and V is TRBV10-3; 9 bases match TRBD1. The CDR3 runs to 15 residues. Germline CDR1 reads ENHRY; CDR2 reads SYGVKD. V was pared by 1 base and J by 9 bases, with 7 bases of the junction left unmatched. CDR3 sequence: CAISEWGQGVGIQYF. CDR3 DNA sequence: TGTGCCATCAGTGAGTGGGGACAGGGTGTGGGCATTCAGTACTTC.

As DNA, the CDR3 is TGTGCCAGCAGCTTGGAGGGTCGAGGGAGCTATGGCTACACCTTC. Protein product: CASSLEGRGSYGYTF. V is TRBV5-6 and J is TRBJ1-2; no definite D call. The CDR3 extends over 15 amino acids. Trimming took 0 bases from V and 4 from J, leaving 13 bases between them. Germline loops: CDR1 SGHDT, CDR2 YYEEEE.

The rearrangement joins TRBV4-1 to TRBJ2-7, with TRBD2 matching 8 bases. CDR1 is MGHRA, CDR2 YSYEKL, per germline. After removal of 1 base from V and 5 bases from J, the junction contained 7 bases not matched to a gene. The CDR3 covers 15 residues. CDR3 protein: CASSQVGGGRHEQYF. Written as DNA, the CDR3 is TGCGCCAGCAGCCAAGTAGGCGGGGGGCGGCACGAGCAGTACTTC.

The chain uses TRBV15 and TRBJ1-5; D is possibly TRBD1 (6 bases). Germline CDR1 reads LNHNV; CDR2 reads YYDKDF (reference sequence). Trimming cost V 1 base and J 0 bases, with 7 bases left between them. The CDR3 contains 15 residues. The CDR3 is CATSRGDISNQPQHF. CDR3 bases: TGTGCCACCAGCAGAGGGGACATTAGCAATCAGCCCCAGCATTTT.

V is TRBV21-1 and J is TRBJ1-6; TRBD1, the table's D call, lacks a check against the DNA. TRBV21-1 is a pseudogene segment. This CDR3 has 18 residues. CDR3 region: CASSKASPPGHHNSPLHF. In DNA, the CDR3 is TGTGCCAGCAGCAAAGCAAGTCCACCGGGACACCATAATTCACCCCTCCACTTT.

This chain connects TRBV28 to TRBJ1-2, with 7 bases aligning to TRBD1. Germline CDR1 is MDHEN and CDR2 is SYDVKM. J lost 4 bases, V lost 6 bases, and 11 bases had no gene match. The CDR3 is 15 amino acids. The CDR3 DNA reads as TGTGCCAGCAGGGGAGAGGACAGGCCATTCTATGGCTACACCTTC. Its protein product is CASRGEDRPFYGYTF.

The rearrangement uses TRBV7-3 and TRBJ2-3, with D perhaps matching TRBD1 (7 bases). This CDR3 is 21 amino acids long. Germline CDR1 SGHTA, CDR2 FQGTGA. Trimming removed 0 bases at V and 2 bases at J, with 27 bases between. CDR3 sequence: CASSLTHRGGLPLGDTDTQYF. CDR3 coding DNA: TGTGCCAGCAGCTTAACCCACAGGGGAGGACTCCCTCTGGGAGACACAGATACGCAGTATTTT.

The chain employs TRBV6-5 and TRBJ2-2; tentatively, D is TRBD2 (5 bases). From germline, CDR1 is MNHEY and CDR2 SVGAGI. V was cut by 1 base and J by 6 bases, with 9 bases left in between. The CDR3 is 14 amino acids. The CDR3 sequence is CASSYLRESGELFF. CDR3 bases: TGTGCCAGCAGTTACTTAAGGGAGTCCGGGGAGCTGTTTTTT.

The chain recombines TRBV6-6 with TRBJ2-7, with 8 positions matching TRBD2. J lost 4 bases, V lost 11 bases, and 13 bases had no gene match. Germline loops: CDR1 MNHNY, CDR2 SVGAGI (reference sequence). The CDR3 covers 14 residues. The CDR3 loop is CACSPGLGTYEQYF. Here the CDR3 DNA reads TGTGCCTGCTCCCCGGGACTAGGGACATACGAGCAGTACTTC.

The chain joins TRBV7-2 to TRBJ2-7; TRBD2 matches at 8 bases. Germline V CDR1 and CDR2: SGHTA, FQGNSA. Unmatched junction bases numbered 17, after V lost 5 bases and J lost 2 bases. The CDR3 is made up of 18 amino acids. The CDR3 protein is CASSLTGLPSGRTYEQYF. As DNA, the CDR3 is TGTGCCAGCAGCCTCACGGGGCTTCCTAGCGGGCGGACCTACGAGCAGTACTTC.